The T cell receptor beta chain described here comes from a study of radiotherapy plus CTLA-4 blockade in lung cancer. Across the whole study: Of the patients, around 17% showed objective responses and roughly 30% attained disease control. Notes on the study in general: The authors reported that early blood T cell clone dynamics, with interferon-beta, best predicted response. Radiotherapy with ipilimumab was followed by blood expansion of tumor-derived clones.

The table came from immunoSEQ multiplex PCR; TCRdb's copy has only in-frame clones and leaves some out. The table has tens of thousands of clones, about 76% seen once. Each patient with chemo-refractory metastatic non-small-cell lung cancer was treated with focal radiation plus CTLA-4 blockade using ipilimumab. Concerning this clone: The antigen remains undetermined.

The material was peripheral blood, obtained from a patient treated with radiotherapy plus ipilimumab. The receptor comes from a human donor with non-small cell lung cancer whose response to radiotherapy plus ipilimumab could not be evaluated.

The chain's CDR3 is CASSTGLAGVGYEQYF. Here the CDR3 DNA reads TGTGCCAGCAGCACAGGACTAGCGGGAGTCGGGTACGAGCAGTACTTC. This chain uses TRBV7-2 with TRBJ2-7, with TRBD2 identical over 13 bases. CDR1 and CDR2 (germline): SGHTA, FQGNSA. CDR3 length equals 16 residues. V was pared by 5 bases and J by 4 bases, with 8 bases of the junction left unmatched.